The rows below give T cell receptor beta chains drawn from one sample of a study of response to subunit inactivated influenza vaccine. MiXCR, applied by TCRdb to the RT-PCR reads, yields one record per CDR3 protein. The sample consists of 500,000 to 600,000 distinct CDR3 sequences, about 8% of them appearing once. The source material was PBMCs from blood, sampled roughly 24 months after vaccination. These receptor sequences come from a man aged 50 to 69 who received an inactivated influenza vaccine. Both conserved end residues are part of each CDR3. The D gene is left open where the match is weak. Only some rows state a clone size, as once, few, many or a class for expanded clones.

D	J	size	V	DNA	CDR3
.	TRBJ2-2	.	TRBV13	TGTGCCAGCACCCGAATTCTGGAGCTCACCGGGGAGCTGTTTTTT	CASTRILELTGELFF
.	TRBJ1-2	.	TRBV6-1	TGTGCCAGCAGTGAAGAAACCTATGGCTACACCTTC	CASSEETYGYTF
.	TRBJ2-6	.	TRBV29-1	TGCAGCGTTGGAGGTTATAGCTCTGGGGCCAACGTCCTGACTTTC	CSVGGYSSGANVLTF
.	TRBJ2-1	many	TRBV12-3/TRBV12-4	TGTGCCAGCAGTTTAGCGCTGAGTAGCTATGAGCAGTTCTTC	CASSLALSSYEQFF
.	TRBJ1-2	.	TRBV7-8	TGTGCCAGCAGCTTAGTGGGTCGGGGGAGCTATGGCTACACCTTC	CASSLVGRGSYGYTF
TRBD1	TRBJ2-1	many	TRBV4-2	TGTGCCAGCAGCCAAGACGTGGCACAGGGGTACAATGAGCAGTTCTTC	CASSQDVAQGYNEQFF
.	TRBJ1-5	.	TRBV20-1	TGCAGTGCTAGTATCGGGGGCCTAGAGGCCCAGCATTTT	CSASIGGLEAQHF
TRBD2	TRBJ2-1	many	TRBV29-1	TGCAGCGTTGTAAGACTAGCGGGAGCCTTAGAGCAGTTCTTC	CSVVRLAGALEQFF
TRBD1	TRBJ1-3	.	TRBV20-1	TGCAGTGCTAGAGACATACAGGGGGAATCTGGAAACACCATATATTTT	CSARDIQGESGNTIYF
TRBD1	TRBJ1-1	few	TRBV4-2	TGTGCCAGCAGCCAACAGACAGGGCCGTGGACTGAAGCTTTCTTT	CASSQQTGPWTEAFF
TRBD2	TRBJ2-1	.	TRBV20-1	TGCAGTGCTAGGCTTTTGCTAGCGGGAGTTAATCAGGAGCAGTTCTTC	CSARLLLAGVNQEQFF
TRBD2	TRBJ2-5	.	TRBV19	TGTGCCAGTAGTATGAGAGCGGGGCAAGAGACCCAGTACTTC	CASSMRAGQETQYF
TRBD1	TRBJ1-1	few	TRBV12-3/TRBV12-4	TGTGCCAGCAGTTTTCAGGGGGAATTGACTGAAGCTTTCTTT	CASSFQGELTEAFF
TRBD1	TRBJ1-5	.	TRBV20-1	TGCAGTGCTGCCGGAGGGGACAGATTTAGCAATCAGCCCCAGCATTTT	CSAAGGDRFSNQPQHF
.	TRBJ2-1	.	TRBV27	TGTGCCAGCAGTCGCGGGATCAATGAGCAGTTCTTC	CASSRGINEQFF
TRBD1	TRBJ2-6	.	TRBV19	TGTGCCAGTCGACAGGGTAAGGCGTCTCCTGGGGCCAACGTCCTGACTTTC	CASRQGKASPGANVLTF
.	TRBJ2-2	many	TRBV15	TGTGCCACCAGCAGACGAGGGGGGACCGGGGAGCTGTTTTTT	CATSRRGGTGELFF
.	TRBJ2-7	many	TRBV25-1	TGTGCCAGCCGAGGACCCGGGAGCTACGAGCAGTACTTC	CASRGPGSYEQYF
.	TRBJ1-1	.	TRBV7-6	TGTGCCAGAAGCTTAGGAACAGCCATGAACACTGAAGCTTTCTTT	CARSLGTAMNTEAFF
.	TRBJ1-5	many	TRBV6-1	TGTGCCAGCAGCGCCGGGACCAATCAGCCCCAGCATTTT	CASSAGTNQPQHF
TRBD2	TRBJ2-5	.	TRBV5-4	TGTGCCAGCAGCGACCCTGGGACTAGCGCTAACCAAGAGACCCAGTACTTC	CASSDPGTSANQETQYF
TRBD1	TRBJ2-1	.	TRBV5-6	TGTGCCAGCAGCTCCCGGCAGGGGGCTGTGCCGTTCTTC	CASSSRQGAVPFF
.	TRBJ1-6	.	TRBV20-1	TGCAGTGCTAGAGACCGGAGACGGGGGGAGGGATCACCCCTCCACTTT	CSARDRRRGEGSPLHF
.	TRBJ2-5	.	TRBV10-3	TGTGCCATCAGTGACAGCGAAAAAGAGACCCAGTACTTC	CAISDSEKETQYF
TRBD1	TRBJ2-1	many	TRBV7-9	TGTGCCAGCAGCTTAGTCCCTGAACAGGGGGCGCAAGGGCAGTTCTTC	CASSLVPEQGAQGQFF
.	TRBJ2-7	few	TRBV6-5	TGTGCCAGCAGTTACTCCTACACAAGCCCCTACGAGCAGTACTTC	CASSYSYTSPYEQYF
TRBD2	TRBJ2-1	many	TRBV28	TGTGCCAGCAGATCGACTCGGGAGGGATACAATGAGCAGTTCTTC	CASRSTREGYNEQFF
TRBD2	TRBJ2-1	many	TRBV5-1	TGCGCCAGCAGCATTAGCGGGTCCACCTACAATGAGCAGTTCTTC	CASSISGSTYNEQFF
TRBD1	TRBJ2-1	.	TRBV7-9	TGTGCCAGCAGCTTACCAGGGGGTGAGCAGTTCTTC	CASSLPGGEQFF